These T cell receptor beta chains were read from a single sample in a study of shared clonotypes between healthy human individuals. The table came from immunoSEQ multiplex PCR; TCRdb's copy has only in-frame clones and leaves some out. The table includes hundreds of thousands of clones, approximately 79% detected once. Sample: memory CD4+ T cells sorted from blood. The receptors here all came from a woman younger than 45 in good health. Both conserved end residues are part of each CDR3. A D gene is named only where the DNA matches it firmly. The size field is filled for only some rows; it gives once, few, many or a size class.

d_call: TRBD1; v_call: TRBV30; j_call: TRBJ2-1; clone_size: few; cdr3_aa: CAWSVGTGAFLGYNEQFF; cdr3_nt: TGTGCCTGGAGTGTAGGGACAGGGGCGTTTCTTGGGTACAATGAGCAGTTCTTC
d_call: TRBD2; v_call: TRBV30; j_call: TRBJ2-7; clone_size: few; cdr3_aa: CAWRRGSEDEQYF; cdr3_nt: TGTGCCTGGAGACGCGGGAGCGAAGATGAGCAGTACTTC
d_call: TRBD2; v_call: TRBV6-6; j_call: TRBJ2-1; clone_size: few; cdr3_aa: CASNPGTTYNEQFF; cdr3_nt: TGTGCCAGCAATCCCGGGACTACGTACAATGAGCAGTTCTTC
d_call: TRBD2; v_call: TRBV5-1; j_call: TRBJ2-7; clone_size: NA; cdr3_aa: CASSTQALAGVSYEQYF; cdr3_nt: TGCGCCAGCAGCACCCAAGCCCTAGCGGGAGTTTCCTACGAGCAGTACTTC
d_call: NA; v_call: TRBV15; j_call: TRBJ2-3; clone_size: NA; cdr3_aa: CATRNWDTQYF; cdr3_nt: TGTGCCACTCGCAACTGGGATACGCAGTATTTT
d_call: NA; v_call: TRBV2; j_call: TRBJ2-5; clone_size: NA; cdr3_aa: CASSDRSETQYF; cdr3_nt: TGTGCCAGCAGTGACCGTTCGGAGACCCAGTACTTC
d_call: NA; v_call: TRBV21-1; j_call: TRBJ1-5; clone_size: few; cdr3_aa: CASSGTGARPQHF; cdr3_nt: TGTGCCAGCAGTGGGACAGGAGCACGGCCCCAGCATTTT
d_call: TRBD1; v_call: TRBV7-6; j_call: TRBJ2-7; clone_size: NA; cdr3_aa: CASSLKTGVTGEQYF; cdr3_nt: TGTGCCAGCAGCTTAAAGACAGGGGTGACGGGGGAGCAGTACTTC
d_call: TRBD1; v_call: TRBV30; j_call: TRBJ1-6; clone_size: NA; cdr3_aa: CAWGTDHNSPLHF; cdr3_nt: TGTGCCTGGGGGACAGACCATAATTCACCCCTCCACTTT
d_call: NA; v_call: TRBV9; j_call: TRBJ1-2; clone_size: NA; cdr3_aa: CASSPPGLPDYGYTF; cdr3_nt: TGTGCCAGCAGCCCCCCGGGGCTTCCCGACTATGGCTACACCTTC
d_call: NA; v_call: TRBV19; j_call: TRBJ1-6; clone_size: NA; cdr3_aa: CATKEIYNSPLHF; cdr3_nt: TGTGCCACAAAGGAGATCTATAATTCACCCCTCCACTTT
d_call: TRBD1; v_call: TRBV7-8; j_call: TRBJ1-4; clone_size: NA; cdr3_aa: CASSQGDIPGSGLFF; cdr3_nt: TGTGCCAGCAGCCAGGGGGACATCCCCGGGAGTGGACTGTTTTTT
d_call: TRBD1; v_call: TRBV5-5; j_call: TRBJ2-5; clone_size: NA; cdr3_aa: CASSRDRGPQETQYF; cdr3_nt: TGTGCCAGCAGCCGGGACAGGGGGCCTCAAGAGACCCAGTACTTC
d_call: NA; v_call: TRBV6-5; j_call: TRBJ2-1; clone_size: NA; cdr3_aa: CASRGDRNEQFF; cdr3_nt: TGTGCCAGCAGGGGCGACCGCAATGAGCAGTTCTTC
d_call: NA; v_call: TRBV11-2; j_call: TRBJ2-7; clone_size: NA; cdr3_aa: CASSLDQRRKFRSSYEQYF; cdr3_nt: TGTGCCAGCAGCTTAGATCAGCGGAGGAAATTCCGGTCTTCCTACGAGCAGTACTTC
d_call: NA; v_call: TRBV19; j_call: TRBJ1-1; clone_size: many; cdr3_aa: CASSIQRNTEAFF; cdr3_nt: TGTGCCAGTAGTATTCAGAGGAACACTGAAGCTTTCTTT
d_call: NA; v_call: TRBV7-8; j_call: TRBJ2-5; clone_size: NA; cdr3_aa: CASSLGWAFQETQYF; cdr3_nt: TGTGCCAGCAGCCTTGGGTGGGCCTTCCAAGAGACCCAGTACTTC
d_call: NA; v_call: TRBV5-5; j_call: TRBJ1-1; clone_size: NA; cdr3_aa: CASSLAESIWEAFF; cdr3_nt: TGTGCCAGCAGCTTGGCGGAGTCTATTTGGGAAGCTTTCTTT
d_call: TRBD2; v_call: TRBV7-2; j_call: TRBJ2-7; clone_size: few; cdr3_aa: CASSERLAGAYEQYF; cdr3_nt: TGTGCCAGCAGCGAAAGACTAGCGGGAGCCTACGAGCAGTACTTC
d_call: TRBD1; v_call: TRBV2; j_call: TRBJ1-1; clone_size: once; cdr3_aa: CASRTGGAYTEAFF; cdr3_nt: TGTGCCAGCAGGACAGGGGGCGCGTACACTGAAGCTTTCTTT
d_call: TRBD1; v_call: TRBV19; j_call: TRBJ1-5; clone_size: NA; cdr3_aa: CASNNRGATQPQHF; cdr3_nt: TGTGCCAGTAACAACAGGGGCGCAACTCAGCCCCAGCATTTT
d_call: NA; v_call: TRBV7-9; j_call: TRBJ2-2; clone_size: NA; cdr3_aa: CASSLAPGELFF; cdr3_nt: TGTGCCAGCAGCTTAGCTCCCGGGGAGCTGTTTTTT
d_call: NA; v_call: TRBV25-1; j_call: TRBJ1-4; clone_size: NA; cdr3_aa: CASSEQQGGEKLFF; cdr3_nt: TGTGCCAGCAGTGAACAGCAGGGAGGGGAAAAACTGTTTTTT
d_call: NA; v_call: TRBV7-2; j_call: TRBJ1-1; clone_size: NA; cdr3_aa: CASSLAGTSEAFF; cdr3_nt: TGTGCCAGCAGCTTAGCCGGGACCTCTGAAGCTTTCTTT
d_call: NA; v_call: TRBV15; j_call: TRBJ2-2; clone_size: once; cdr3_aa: CAATRGTGELFF; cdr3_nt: TGTGCCGCGACTAGAGGCACCGGGGAGCTGTTTTTT
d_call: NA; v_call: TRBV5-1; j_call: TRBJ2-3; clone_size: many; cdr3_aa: CASSSHPGTDTQYF; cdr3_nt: TGCGCCAGCAGCTCCCATCCGGGCACAGATACGCAGTATTTT
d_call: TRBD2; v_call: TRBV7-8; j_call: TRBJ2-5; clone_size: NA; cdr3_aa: CASSLDLASGRAKTQYF; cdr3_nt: TGTGCCAGCAGCTTAGATTTGGCTAGCGGGAGGGCCAAGACCCAGTACTTC
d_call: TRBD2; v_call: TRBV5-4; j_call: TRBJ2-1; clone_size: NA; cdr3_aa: CASGSGSSNEQFF; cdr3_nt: TGTGCCAGCGGTAGCGGGAGTTCAAATGAGCAGTTCTTC
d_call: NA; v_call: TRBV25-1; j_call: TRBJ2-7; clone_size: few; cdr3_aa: CASSPASYEQYF; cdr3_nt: TGTGCCAGCAGTCCGGCGTCCTACGAGCAGTACTTC
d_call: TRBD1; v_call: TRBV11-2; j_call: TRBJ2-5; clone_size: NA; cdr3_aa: CASSPFGLTGTGAETQYF; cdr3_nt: TGTGCCAGCAGCCCATTTGGGTTAACCGGGACAGGGGCTGAGACCCAGTACTTC
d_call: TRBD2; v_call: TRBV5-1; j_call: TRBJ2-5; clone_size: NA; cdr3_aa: CASSPVPGLAGETQYF; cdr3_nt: TGCGCCAGCAGCCCCGTCCCGGGACTAGCAGGAGAGACCCAGTACTTC
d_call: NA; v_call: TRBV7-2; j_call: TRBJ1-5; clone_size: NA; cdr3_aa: CASSHSAQGIQPQHF; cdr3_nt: TGTGCCAGCAGCCACTCCGCCCAGGGTATTCAGCCCCAGCATTTT
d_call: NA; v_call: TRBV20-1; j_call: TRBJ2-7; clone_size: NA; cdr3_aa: CSAKGRIF; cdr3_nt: TGCAGTGCTAAGGGACGTATCTTC